This T cell receptor beta chain was recovered during a study of blood T cell repertoires in COVID-19. Seattle patients were enrolled while actively infected and followed longitudinally. Some clones are missing from TCRdb's copy, which holds only in-frame ones; the method was immunoSEQ multiplex PCR. The sample has some 200,000 clones, 70% to 90% seen once. CDR3 length equals 13 residues. In germline, CDR1 is ENHRY, CDR2 SYGVKD. Trimming cost V 9 bases and J 4 bases; bases outside gene matches: 5. This clone showed up just a few times. The specimen sequenced was peripheral blood. This TCR was recovered from a man aged 55 to 70 with COVID-19, enrolled during active disease. The rearrangement uses TRBV10-3 and TRBJ1-3, with 8 bases aligning to TRBD1. CDR3 DNA sequence: TGTGCCATGGGGACAGGCTCGGGAAACACCATATATTTT. It is translated as CAMGTGSGNTIYF.